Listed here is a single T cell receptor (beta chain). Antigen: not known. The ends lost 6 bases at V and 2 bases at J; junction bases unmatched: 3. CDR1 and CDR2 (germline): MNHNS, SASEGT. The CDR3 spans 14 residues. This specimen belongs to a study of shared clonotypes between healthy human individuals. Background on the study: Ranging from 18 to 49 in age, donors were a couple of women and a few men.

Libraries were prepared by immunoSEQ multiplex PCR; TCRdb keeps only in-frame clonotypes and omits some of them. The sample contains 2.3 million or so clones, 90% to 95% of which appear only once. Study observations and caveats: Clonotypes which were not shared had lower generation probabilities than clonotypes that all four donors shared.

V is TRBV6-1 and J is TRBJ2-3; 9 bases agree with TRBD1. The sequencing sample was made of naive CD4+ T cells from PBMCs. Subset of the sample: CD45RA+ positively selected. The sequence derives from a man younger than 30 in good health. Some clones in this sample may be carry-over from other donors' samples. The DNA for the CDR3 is TGTGCCAGCAGCGGACAGGGGACCACAGATACGCAGTATTTT. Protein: CASSGQGTTDTQYF.